Given below is one T cell receptor (beta chain) in context. Its antigen target is currently unknown. It has no much larger one-base neighbor in the sample; base qualities were not kept. Moderately to severely active disease, a Clinical Activity Score of at least 3, a NOSPECS grade of at least 4, and a duration under 3 months were present in ophthalmopathy patients. Exclusion was applied to patients with uncontrolled infections, other autoimmune diseases, pregnancy or lactation. Diagnoses were based on clinical symptoms, serum thyroxine and TRAb, thyroid ultrasound and orbital computed tomography. PBMCs were isolated from around 10 ml of fresh peripheral blood by Ficoll-Paque density gradient centrifugation. Total RNA was extracted using Trizol reagent, and RNA quality was assessed on an Agilent 2100 Bioanalyzer. These data come from a study of T cells in Graves' hyperthyroidism and ophthalmopathy (dated by TCRdb to between 2018 and 2021). The study in broad terms: Peripheral blood was sampled at the time of initial diagnosis, prior to any treatment. The paper describes TCR Vbeta CDR3 sequencing of 140 or so peripheral blood samples, made up of some 42 ophthalmopathy patients, 70 to 75 hyperthyroidism patients and 17 progressor patients. After sampling, hyperthyroidism patients received methimazole starting at 30 mg daily, and ophthalmopathy patients received high-dose intravenous methylprednisolone. The roughly 100 discovery patients were randomly split 7:3 into training and test sets. TCR V-J signatures able to tell the groups apart were searched for in a discovery cohort of around 95 patients, of whom 40 to 45 had Graves' ophthalmopathy and about 60 had stable Graves' hyperthyroidism. Whether ophthalmopathy could be predicted prospectively was tested in an independent validation cohort made up of under 20 hyperthyroidism patients plus 17 patients who later progressed to ophthalmopathy. In six Graves' hyperthyroidism patients, the study also compared T-cell repertoires from thyroid tissue with T-cell repertoires from blood.

The TCR beta CDR3 regions were amplified from the RNA transcripts. For the first round of RT-PCR on the TCR CDR3, the HTBI primer set was used together with the Qiagen OneStep RT-PCR kit. The libraries were constructed in a second round of multiplex PCR and then size-selected and purified. Libraries were sequenced paired-end with 100 bp reads on an Illumina HiSeq2000. In the paper's pipeline: SOAPnuke was used to process the raw data, throwing out any read that contained adapters or uncalled bases, had a mean Phred below 15, or lacked an exact constant-primer or identifier match. COPE v1.2.5 was used to merge high-quality paired reads, and clonotypes were defined as unique nucleotide sequences. MiTCR v1.1 was used to align the clonotypes against IMGT TRBV, TRBD and TRBJ reference segments. The analysis was restricted to V-J combinations with a frequency above 0.0001, which together covered over 99% of the repertoires. A TCS score was defined as the ratio between F50 (clonal expansion) and ExV (chaos), using BLOSUM62-based TCRdist between CDR3 peptides within each V-J. Welch's t-statistics and random forest reduced around 520 V-J features to roughly 13, which were used in a naive Bayes classifier (R e1071). TCRdb cleaned the public reads at Q25 with fastp, built clones with MiXCR and kept in-frame beta chains. Identical CDR3 proteins give one entry, which carries the most common genes and DNA. TCRdb, not the original authors, processed these V and J calls. This sample gives about 640,000 distinct CDR3 sequences in total; roughly 15% of them show up just once. The ten top clones hold roughly an eighth of the sample.

On the study overall, not on this receptor specifically: No statistical method was used to set the sample size in advance, and investigators knew the group allocation. During validation, the model predicted progression to ophthalmopathy a median of about 6.3 months ahead of onset, with approximately 70% sensitivity and 72% to 80% specificity. Most expanded thyroid clonotypes (frequency above 0.001) were also detected in blood, suggesting blood repertoires may reflect thyroid immune responses. A 13 V-J signature model separated ophthalmopathy from stable hyperthyroidism, with around 90% sensitivity and roughly 84% specificity in cross-validation and 80%/75% in testing.

The sequence came from a woman aged 45-65 years with Graves' ophthalmopathy. Sequenced sample: blood.

DNA sequence: TGTGCCAGTAGTATGGTCAGCAAAAGTCAGCCCCAGCATTTT. Its translation is CASSMVSKSQPQHF. Recombination joined TRBV19 with TRBJ1-5; the D gene assignment is ambiguous. V is pared back by 3 bases and J by 6 bases, with 12 bases lying between the germline termini. Including the terminal cysteine and phenylalanine, the CDR3 comprises 14 residues. Of the read, only the CDR3 DNA is kept; its 42 bases are in frame from base 1. CDR1 and CDR2 (LNHDA, SQIVND) derive from the germline V gene (reference sequence).